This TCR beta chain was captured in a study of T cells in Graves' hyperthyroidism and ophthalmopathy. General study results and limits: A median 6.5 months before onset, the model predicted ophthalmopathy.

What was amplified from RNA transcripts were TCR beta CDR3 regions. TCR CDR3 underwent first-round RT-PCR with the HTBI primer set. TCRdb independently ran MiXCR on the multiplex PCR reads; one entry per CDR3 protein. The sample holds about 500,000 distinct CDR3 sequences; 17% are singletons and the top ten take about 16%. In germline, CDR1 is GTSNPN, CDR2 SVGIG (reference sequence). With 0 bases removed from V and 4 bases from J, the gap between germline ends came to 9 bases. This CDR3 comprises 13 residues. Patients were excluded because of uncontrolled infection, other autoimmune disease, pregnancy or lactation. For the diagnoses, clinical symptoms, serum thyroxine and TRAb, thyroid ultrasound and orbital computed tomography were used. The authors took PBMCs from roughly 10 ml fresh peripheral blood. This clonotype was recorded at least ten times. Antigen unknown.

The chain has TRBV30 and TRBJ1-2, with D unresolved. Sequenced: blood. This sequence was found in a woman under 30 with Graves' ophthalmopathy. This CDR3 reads CAWSVGNSYGYTF. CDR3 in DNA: TGTGCCTGGAGTGTAGGGAATTCCTATGGCTACACCTTC.